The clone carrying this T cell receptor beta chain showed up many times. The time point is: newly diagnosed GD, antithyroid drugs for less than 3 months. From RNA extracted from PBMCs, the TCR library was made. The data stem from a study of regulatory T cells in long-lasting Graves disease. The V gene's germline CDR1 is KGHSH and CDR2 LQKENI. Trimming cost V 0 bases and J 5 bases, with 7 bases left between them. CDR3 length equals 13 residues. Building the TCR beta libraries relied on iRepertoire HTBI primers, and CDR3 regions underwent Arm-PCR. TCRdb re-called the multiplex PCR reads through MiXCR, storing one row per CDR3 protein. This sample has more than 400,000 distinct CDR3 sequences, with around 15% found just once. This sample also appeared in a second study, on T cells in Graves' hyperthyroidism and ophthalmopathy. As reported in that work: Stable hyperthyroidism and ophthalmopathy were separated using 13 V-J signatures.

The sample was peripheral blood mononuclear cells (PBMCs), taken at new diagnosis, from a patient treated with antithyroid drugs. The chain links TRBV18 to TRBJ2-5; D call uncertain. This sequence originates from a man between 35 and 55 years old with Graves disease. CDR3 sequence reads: CASSPPQGETQYF. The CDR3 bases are TGTGCCAGCTCACCACCTCAAGGGGAGACCCAGTACTTC.